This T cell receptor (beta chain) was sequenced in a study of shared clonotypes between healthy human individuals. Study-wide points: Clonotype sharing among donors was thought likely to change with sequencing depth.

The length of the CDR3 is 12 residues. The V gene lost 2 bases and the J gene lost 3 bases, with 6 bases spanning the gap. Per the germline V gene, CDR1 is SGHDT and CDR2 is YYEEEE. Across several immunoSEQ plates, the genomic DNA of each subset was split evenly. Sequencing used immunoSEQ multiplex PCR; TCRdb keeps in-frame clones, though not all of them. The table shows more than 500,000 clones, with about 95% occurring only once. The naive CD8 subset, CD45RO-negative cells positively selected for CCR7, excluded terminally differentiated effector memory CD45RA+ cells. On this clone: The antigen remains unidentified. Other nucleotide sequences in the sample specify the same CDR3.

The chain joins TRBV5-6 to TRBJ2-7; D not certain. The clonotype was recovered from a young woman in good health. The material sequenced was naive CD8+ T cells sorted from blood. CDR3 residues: CASSFQDYEQYF. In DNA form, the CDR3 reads TGTGCCAGCAGCTTCCAGGACTACGAGCAGTACTTC.